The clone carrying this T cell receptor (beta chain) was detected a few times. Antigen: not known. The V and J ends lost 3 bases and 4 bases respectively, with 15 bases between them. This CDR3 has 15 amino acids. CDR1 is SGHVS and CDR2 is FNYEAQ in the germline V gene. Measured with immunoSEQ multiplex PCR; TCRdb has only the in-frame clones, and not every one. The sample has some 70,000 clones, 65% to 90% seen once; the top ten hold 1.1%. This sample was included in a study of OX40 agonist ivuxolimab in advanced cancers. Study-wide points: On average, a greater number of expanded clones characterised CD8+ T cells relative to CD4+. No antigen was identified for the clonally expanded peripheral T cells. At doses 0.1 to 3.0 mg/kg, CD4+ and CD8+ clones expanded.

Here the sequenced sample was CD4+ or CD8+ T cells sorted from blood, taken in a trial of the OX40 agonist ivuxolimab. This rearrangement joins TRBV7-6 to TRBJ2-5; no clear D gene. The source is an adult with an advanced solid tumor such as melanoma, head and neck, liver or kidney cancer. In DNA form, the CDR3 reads TGTGCCAGCAGCTTGGGGTCATTGTTGGGAGAGACCCAGTACTTC. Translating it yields CASSLGSLLGETQYF.